Each of the 28 T cell receptor beta chains below was sequenced from the same sample in a study of blood T cell repertoires in COVID-19. The method was immunoSEQ multiplex PCR; TCRdb's version includes in-frame clones alone and lacks a portion of them. The sample consists of 320,000 or so clones, over 75% of them appearing once. The sample consisted of PBMCs or T cells enriched from blood (not recorded which). All receptors come from a woman between 25 and 40 years old who had recovered from COVID-19.

The rearrangement uses TRBV5-5 and TRBJ2-7; 7 nucleotides agree with TRBD1. Germline CDR1 SGHKS, CDR2 YYEKEE (reference sequence). The CDR3 runs 14 residues. J was trimmed by 1 base and V by 4 bases; bases with no gene match: 5. The CDR3 loop reads CASSGRDSSYEQYF. In DNA form, the CDR3 reads TGTGCCAGCAGCGGCCGGGACAGTTCCTACGAGCAGTACTTC.

The V and J genes are TRBV24-1 and TRBJ1-6; D gene uncertain. V gave up 2 bases and J gave up 6 bases, with 10 bases separating them. This CDR3 contains 15 residues. Germline lookup yields CDR1 KGHDR and CDR2 SFDVKD. CDR3 sequence (DNA): TGTGCCACCAGTGATTCGGCACAGCCTAATTCACCCCTCCACTTT. Protein product: CATSDSAQPNSPLHF.

J is TRBJ1-1 and V is TRBV19; D uncertain. With 5 bases removed from V and 0 bases from J, the gap between germline ends came to 10 bases. The CDR3 runs to 14 residues. Germline assignment: CDR1 LNHDA and CDR2 SQIVND (reference sequence). The CDR3 DNA follows: TGTGCCAGTAGTCTGAACAGTATGAACACTGAAGCTTTCTTT. Its protein is CASSLNSMNTEAFF.

This chain joins TRBV9 and TRBJ2-1; TRBD1 agrees at 9 bases. Germline trimming cut 0 bases from V and 6 bases from J; bases unmatched to any gene: 10. Germline V gene lookup returns CDR1 SGDLS and CDR2 YYNGEE. The CDR3 runs to 17 residues. CDR3 coding DNA: TGTGCCAGCAGCGTAGTCAGCGGGACAGGGACCCCCAATGAGCAGTTCTTC. Translated, it gives CASSVVSGTGTPNEQFF.

The CDR3 is CASSTQGSFTSTDTQYF. In DNA form, the CDR3 reads TGCGCCAGCAGCACTCAGGGTTCCTTTACTAGCACAGATACGCAGTATTTT. V is TRBV5-1 and J is TRBJ2-3, with D possibly matching TRBD1 (5 bases). Trimming removed 4 bases at V and 0 bases at J, with 18 bases between. The CDR3 runs 17 residues. Germline lookup yields CDR1 SGHRS and CDR2 YFSETQ.

The rearrangement uses TRBV28 and TRBJ1-6; the match to TRBD1 covers 8 bases. Per the germline V gene, CDR1 is MDHEN and CDR2 is SYDVKM. The CDR3 consists of 15 residues. The V gene end was trimmed by 6 bases and the J gene end by 2 bases; junction bases not matched to a gene: 3. Here the CDR3 reads CASRLQGAYNSPLHF. For the CDR3, the DNA is TGTGCCAGCAGGTTACAGGGGGCCTATAATTCACCCCTCCACTTT. Full variable domain (outside the CDR3, taken from reference TRBV28 and TRBJ1-6): DVKVTQSSRYLVKRTGEKVFLECVQDMDHENMFWYRQDPGLGLRLIYFSYDVKMKEKGDIPEGYSVSREKKERFSLILESASTNQTSMYLCASRLQGAYNSPLHFGNGTRLTVT.

The chain employs TRBV18 and TRBJ2-7; 7 nucleotides align to TRBD1. Germline lookup yields CDR1 KGHSH and CDR2 LQKENI. Trimming took 6 bases from V and 0 from J; bases not matched to a gene: 8. The CDR3 covers 15 residues. The CDR3 loop reads CASSPGQLSSYEQYF. DNA for the CDR3: TGTGCCAGCTCCCCGGGACAGTTGAGCTCCTACGAGCAGTACTTC.

This clone was seen once. The V call is TRBV19, the J call TRBJ1-2, with TRBD1 matching over 11 bases. V lost 10 bases to trimming and J lost 4 bases; unmatched junction nucleotides: 8. The CDR3 has 14 residues. Germline V gene sequence: CDR1 LNHDA, CDR2 SQIVND (reference sequence). CDR3 nucleotide sequence: TGTGCCACCTATAGGGGGACAGGGGGCTATGGCTACACCTTC. Amino acids: CATYRGTGGYGYTF. Based on the CDR3 plus reference TRBV19 and TRBJ1-2, the full variable domain is DGGITQSPKYLFRKEGQNVTLSCEQNLNHDAMYWYRQDPGQGLRLIYYSQIVNDFQKGDIAEGYSVSREKKESFPLTVTSAQKNPTAFYLCATYRGTGGYGYTFGSGTRLTVV.

This chain uses TRBV2 with TRBJ1-2; 9 bases match TRBD1. CDR1 and CDR2 from the germline V gene are SNHLY and FYNNEI. The CDR3 loop spans 15 amino acids. V shed 4 bases and J 0 bases; nucleotides not matched to a gene: 3. CDR3 coding DNA: TGTGCCAGCAGTGGAGGACAGGGGTCTAACTATGGCTACACCTTC. It translates to CASSGGQGSNYGYTF.

The V call is TRBV28, the J call TRBJ2-1; D possibly corresponds to TRBD2 (6 bases). The CDR3 has 12 residues. The germline V and J ends were trimmed by 7 bases and 9 bases, with 13 bases remaining between them. Germline assignment: CDR1 MDHEN and CDR2 SYDVKM. CDR3 loop: CASTALGGEQFF. The CDR3 DNA reads as TGTGCCAGCACCGCTTTGGGGGGTGAGCAGTTCTTC.

CDR3 DNA sequence: TGTGCCAGCAGTGAACGGCGGTGGTATGGCTACACCTTC. Protein sequence: CASSERRWYGYTF. V and J are TRBV2 and TRBJ1-2; D is undetermined. Germline values: CDR1 SNHLY, CDR2 FYNNEI. The V and J ends lost 2 bases and 5 bases respectively, with 9 bases between them. The CDR3 runs to 13 residues.

The chain has TRBV6-5 and TRBJ1-1; tentatively, D is TRBD1 (5 bases). CDR3 length equals 14 residues. V was trimmed by 6 bases and J by 4 bases, leaving 15 bases between them. CDR1 is MNHEY, CDR2 SVGAGI, per germline. The CDR3 region has the DNA TGTGCCAGCAGCTCCCCGGGGCGGGGCACTGAAGCTTTCTTT. Amino acids: CASSSPGRGTEAFF.

DNA for the CDR3: TGCGCCAGCAGCAATGTTCCAGCGGGGGGAGGGGAGACCCAGTACTTC. This encodes CASSNVPAGGGETQYF. The V and J genes are TRBV4-1 and TRBJ2-5; TRBD2 agrees at 9 bases. Germline V lookup: CDR1 MGHRA, CDR2 YSYEKL. The CDR3 extends over 16 amino acids. Unmatched junction bases numbered 12, after V lost 5 bases and J lost 5 bases.

This chain uses TRBV18 with TRBJ1-2, with 10 bases aligning to TRBD1. Germline CDR1 and CDR2: KGHSH and LQKENI. The CDR3 is made up of 18 amino acids. The V and J ends lost 2 bases and 2 bases, in that order; junction bases with no gene match: 11. The CDR3 is CASSPGPGQGTSNYGYTF. For the CDR3, the DNA is TGTGCCAGCTCACCAGGGCCGGGACAGGGGACGTCAAACTATGGCTACACCTTC.

The chain couples TRBV5-1 to TRBJ1-6; unclear D gene. The CDR3 runs to 16 residues. With 1 base removed from V and 2 bases from J, the gap between germline ends came to 10 bases. Germline V gene lookup returns CDR1 SGHRS and CDR2 YFSETQ. CDR3 loop: CASSLFGQAYNSPLHF. The CDR3 coding sequence is TGCGCCAGCAGCTTGTTTGGGCAGGCCTATAATTCACCCCTCCACTTT.

The gene calls are TRBV10-2 and TRBJ2-7, with D maybe TRBD1 (6 bases). In germline, CDR1 is WSHSY, CDR2 SAAADI. V lost 0 bases to trimming and J lost 2 bases, with 11 bases between them. The CDR3 totals 15 residues. The CDR3 DNA is TGCGCCAGCAGTGAGTCTGGGGGACAAGCCTACGAGCAGTACTTC. Translation gives CASSESGGQAYEQYF.

The chain has TRBV5-8 and TRBJ2-6, with D tentatively TRBD2 (6 bases). Trimming stripped 3 bases from V and 10 bases from J, with 20 bases between. The CDR3 is made up of 16 amino acids. Germline V gene lookup returns CDR1 SGHTS and CDR2 YDEGEE. The CDR3 DNA is TGTGCCAGCAGCTGGGCGAATGGACTACTTCCTAACGTCCTGACTTTC. It specifies CASSWANGLLPNVLTF.

The chain recombines TRBV10-3 with TRBJ2-3, with D unclear. Germline CDR1 and CDR2: ENHRY and SYGVKD. The CDR3 has 13 amino acids. V gave up 0 bases and J gave up 5 bases, with 6 bases separating them. The CDR3 sequence is CAISESTEDTQYF. CDR3 DNA sequence: TGTGCCATCAGTGAGTCCACTGAAGATACGCAGTATTTT.

The V gene is TRBV18, the J gene TRBJ1-2, with a possible D match to TRBD1 (6 bases). Germline V gene data show CDR1 as KGHSH and CDR2 as LQKENI. The V gene lost 5 bases and the J gene lost 4 bases, with 14 bases spanning the gap. The CDR3 contains 14 residues. The CDR3 DNA follows: TGTGCCAGCTCAACAGGGTCGGCGGGCTATGGCTACACCTTC. This encodes CASSTGSAGYGYTF.

The genes are TRBV12-2 and TRBJ2-1; the table's D call TRBD2 went unverified against the DNA. TRBV12-2 is noted as a pseudogene. There are 17 residues in the CDR3. CDR3 loop: CASRPAPRVVSPNEQFF. The CDR3 nucleotides read TGTGCAAGTCGCCCGGCCCCGAGGGTTGTTTCGCCTAATGAGCAGTTCTTC.

The V gene is TRBV5-1, the J gene TRBJ1-2, with TRBD1 as a possible D gene (6 bases). Germline lookup yields CDR1 SGHRS and CDR2 YFSETQ. The V end was cut by 4 bases, the J end by 2 bases, with 9 bases between. This CDR3 region has 13 residues. The CDR3, as DNA: TGCGCCAGCAGCCCAACAGGGAACTATGGCTACACCTTC. The encoded protein is CASSPTGNYGYTF.

CDR3 nucleotide sequence: TGTGCCAGCTCACCAACAGGGCCCGGCTCTGGAAACACCATATATTTT. Translation gives CASSPTGPGSGNTIYF. The V call is TRBV18, the J call TRBJ1-3; weak D call: TRBD1 (6 bases). The CDR3 has 16 amino acids. V was trimmed by 2 bases and J by 0 bases, leaving 11 bases between them. The germline CDR1 and CDR2 sequences are KGHSH and LQKENI.

The rearrangement links TRBV19 to TRBJ1-1; D uncertain. The V end was cut by 5 bases, the J end by 8 bases, with 12 bases between. Germline lookup yields CDR1 LNHDA and CDR2 SQIVND (reference sequence). There are 12 residues in the CDR3. For the CDR3, the DNA is TGTGCCAGTAGTCCCCTGGCAGAAGAAGCTTTCTTT. It codes for CASSPLAEEAFF.

This chain uses TRBV2 with TRBJ2-7, with 9 nucleotides matching TRBD1. The trim removed 8 bases at V and 5 bases at J, leaving 4 bases unmatched. The CDR3 has 12 amino acids. The germline V gene has CDR1 SNHLY and CDR2 FYNNEI. In DNA, the CDR3 is TGTGCCAGCGGACAGGGGATGGACGAGCAGTACTTC. Its translation: CASGQGMDEQYF.

J is TRBJ1-3 and V is TRBV5-1; 8 bases match TRBD1. Losses at the gene ends were 4 bases for V and 0 bases for J; bases not matched to a gene: 9. The germline gives CDR1 SGHRS, CDR2 YFSETQ. This CDR3 comprises 17 residues. CDR3 residues: CASSEPTGGSSGNTIYF. The CDR3, as DNA: TGCGCCAGCAGCGAACCAACAGGGGGGAGCTCTGGAAACACCATATATTTT.

DNA for the CDR3: TGTGCCAGCTCATTGGGACAGGCAGCGAACACCGGGGAGCTGTTTTTT. It translates to CASSLGQAANTGELFF. V and J are TRBV18 and TRBJ2-2, with TRBD1 identical over 8 bases. This CDR3 contains 16 residues. Germline loops: CDR1 KGHSH, CDR2 LQKENI. Unmatched junction bases numbered 5, after V lost 5 bases and J lost 0 bases. The full variable domain, with the rest looked up from reference TRBV18 and TRBJ2-2, is NAGVMQNPRHLVRRRGQEARLRCSPMKGHSHVYWYRQLPEEGLKFMVYLQKENIIDESGMPKERFSAEFPKEGPSILRIQQVVRGDSAAYFCASSLGQAANTGELFFGEGSRLTVL.

The J gene is TRBJ2-2, the V gene TRBV6-1, with 8 bases that match TRBD2. The V gene's germline CDR1 is MNHNS and CDR2 SASEGT. This CDR3 spans 15 amino acids. Losses at the gene ends were 1 base for V and 9 bases for J; bases not matched to a gene: 7. In DNA, the CDR3 is TGTGCCAGCAGTGAAGGGATGATAGCGGGGTGGGAGCTGTTTTTT. This sequence encodes CASSEGMIAGWELFF.

V usage is TRBV18 and J usage is TRBJ1-6; 11 bases align to TRBD1. Trimming cost V 6 bases and J 9 bases; bases outside gene matches: 10. The CDR3 has 16 residues. Per germline, CDR1 KGHSH and CDR2 LQKENI. CDR3: CASSPEGDRGSSPLHF. Here the CDR3 DNA reads TGTGCCAGCTCCCCAGAAGGGGACAGGGGGAGTTCACCCCTCCACTTT.